The TCR beta chain described here comes from a study of control samples from healthy donors and cancer patients. Repertoires were generated with immunoSEQ multiplex PCR, while TCRdb's copy carries only in-frame clones and drops some. Of about 94,000 clones in the sample, approximately 90% were seen once. The receptor was isolated from a woman aged 18-29 years in good health. Sequencing input: blood.

The chain's CDR3 is CATSDSDDSGELFF. The DNA of the CDR3 is TGTGCCACCAGTGATTCCGATGATTCCGGGGAGCTGTTTTTT. This rearrangement joins TRBV24-1 to TRBJ2-2, with D unclear. From germline, CDR1 is KGHDR and CDR2 SFDVKD. This CDR3 is built from 14 residues. The V end was cut by 2 bases, the J end by 6 bases, with 9 bases between.